The 8 T cell receptor beta chains reported below all come from one sample, sequenced in a study of blood T cell repertoires in COVID-19. Generated by immunoSEQ multiplex PCR, the TCRdb table keeps only in-frame clones and is missing some. In the table there are some 200,000 clones, 70% to 90% of which are singletons. What was sequenced was PBMCs or T cells enriched from blood (not recorded which). The source is a man aged 35 to 55 who had recovered from COVID-19.

This rearrangement joins TRBV18 to TRBJ2-7; 10 nucleotides match TRBD1. The CDR3 is 17 amino acids. The junction had 12 bases not matched to a gene; V was cut back by 6 bases and J by 1 base. Germline lookup yields CDR1 KGHSH and CDR2 LQKENI. The CDR3 DNA sequence: TGTGCCAGCTCCCCAAGGCCACCGGGACAGGGGTCCTACGAGCAGTACTTC. Its translation: CASSPRPPGQGSYEQYF. Looking up the rest from reference TRBV18 and TRBJ2-7 gives the full variable domain: NAGVMQNPRHLVRRRGQEARLRCSPMKGHSHVYWYRQLPEEGLKFMVYLQKENIIDESGMPKERFSAEFPKEGPSILRIQQVVRGDSAAYFCASSPRPPGQGSYEQYFGPGTRLTVT.

The genes are TRBV7-9 and TRBJ1-2; unclear D gene. CDR1 is SEHNR, CDR2 FQNEAQ, per germline (reference sequence). Between the trimmed V and J ends, which lost 1 base and 14 bases, there was a span of 14 bases. The CDR3 is made up of 12 amino acids. CDR3 sequence (DNA): TGTGCCAGCAGCTTAGTCGGCAGGCTTGGAACCTTC. The encoded protein is CASSLVGRLGTF.

The chain is built from TRBV5-4 and TRBJ1-3; tentative D call: TRBD1 (6 bases). V shed 3 bases and J shed 2 bases, with 15 bases lying between them. The CDR3 has 16 amino acids. Germline V gives CDR1 SGHNT, CDR2 YYREEE (reference sequence). CDR3: CASSSTTGQAGNTIYF. As DNA, the CDR3 is TGTGCCAGCAGCTCAACGACAGGTCAGGCTGGAAACACCATATATTTT.

This clone was detected only once. The chain uses TRBV7-3 and TRBJ1-4; D not certain. Germline V gene sequence: CDR1 SGHTA, CDR2 FQGTGA. This CDR3 region has 13 residues. V was pared by 2 bases and J by 5 bases, with 6 bases between. Here the CDR3 reads CASSLGGNEKLFF. The DNA of the CDR3 is TGTGCCAGCAGCTTAGGCGGGAATGAAAAACTGTTTTTT. Variable domain in full (rest from reference TRBV7-3 and TRBJ1-4): GAGVSQTPSNKVTEKGKYVELRCDPISGHTALYWYRQSLGQGPEFLIYFQGTGAADDSGLPNDRFFAVRPEGSVSTLKIQRTERGDSAVYLCASSLGGNEKLFFGSGTQLSVL.

CDR3 sequence: CASARLAVWNEQFF. CDR3 DNA: TGCGCCAGCGCTCGACTAGCTGTGTGGAATGAGCAGTTCTTC. The rearrangement joins TRBV5-1 to TRBJ2-1; 7 nucleotides line up with TRBD2. Germline loops: CDR1 SGHRS, CDR2 YFSETQ. Trimming at V came to 7 bases and at J to 7 bases, leaving 11 bases not matched to a gene. The CDR3 loop spans 14 amino acids.

This clone has more than one count but fewer than ten. The chain combines TRBV27 with TRBJ1-5; 10 bases are shared with TRBD1. The CDR3 length is 17 residues. Germline V gene data show CDR1 as MNHEY and CDR2 as SMNVEV (reference sequence). Losses at the gene ends were 6 bases for V and 8 bases for J; bases not matched to a gene: 16. Here the CDR3 DNA reads TGTGCCAGCAGATCCGGGACAGGGGACCCTTATAGCAAGCCCCAGCATTTT. Translated, it gives CASRSGTGDPYSKPQHF.

This chain connects TRBV5-1 to TRBJ1-5; D gene ambiguous. The CDR3 consists of 15 residues. Between the trimmed V and J ends, which lost 5 bases and 1 base, there was a span of 13 bases. Germline values: CDR1 SGHRS, CDR2 YFSETQ. In DNA, the CDR3 is TGCGCCAGCAGAGCGGACCTAGTAAGCAATCAGCCCCAGCATTTT. It yields the protein CASRADLVSNQPQHF.

The genes are TRBV12-3 or TRBV12-4 and TRBJ1-5; 8 bases agree with TRBD1. The CDR3 sequence is 13 residues long. V was pared by 3 bases and J by 5 bases, with 0 bases of the junction left unmatched. This CDR3 reads CASSLDRDQPQHF. CDR3 DNA: TGTGCCAGCAGTTTGGACAGGGATCAGCCCCAGCATTTT.